Listed here is a single T cell receptor (beta chain). This entry is derived from a study of blood T cell repertoires in COVID-19. Measured with immunoSEQ multiplex PCR; TCRdb has only the in-frame clones, and not every one. This sample yields about 300,000 clones, of which about nine tenths are seen a single time; 1.5% to 2% belongs to the top ten. The CDR3 is 17 residues long. In germline, CDR1 is MNHEY, CDR2 SMNVEV (reference sequence). Between the trimmed V and J ends, which lost 3 bases and 3 bases, there was a span of 18 bases. The sequence came from a woman in her 30s with COVID-19, enrolled during active disease. V and J are TRBV27 and TRBJ1-5, with TRBD1 as a possible D gene (6 bases). The sample taken for sequencing was peripheral blood. In nucleotides, the CDR3 is TGTGCCAGCAGTTTGGGCTATGGGGCGGGGGCCAATCAGCCCCAGCATTTT. It translates to CASSLGYGAGANQPQHF.